The TCR beta chain described here comes from a study of blood T cell repertoires in COVID-19. Turning to the study itself: Italy, Spain and the United States were the sources of the convalescent and acute COVID-19 samples. Nucleic acid was either cDNA or gDNA, and it came from T cells, B-cell-depleted T cells, or PBMCs.

Trimming cost V 0 bases and J 7 bases, with 13 bases left between them. The CDR3 consists of 15 residues. Germline CDR1 MGHRA, CDR2 YSYEKL. The protocol was immunoSEQ multiplex PCR, while the TCRdb copy is restricted to in-frame clones and leaves out a portion. This table holds under 500,000 clones, more than 80% found once. Recruitment covered about 26 US areas and drew participants whose ages spanned roughly 18 to 100 years. The sample was PBMCs or T cells enriched from blood (not recorded which). The sequence was obtained from a man aged 30 to 45 who had recovered from COVID-19. The chain carries TRBV4-1 and TRBJ1-5, with a possible D match to TRBD1 (5 bases). The CDR3 here is CASSQDGGSWQPQHF. The CDR3 DNA reads TGCGCCAGCAGCCAAGATGGGGGGTCCTGGCAGCCCCAGCATTTT.